This entry describes one TCR beta chain. Antigen unknown. Naive CD8 cells were CD45RO-negative, positively selected for CCR7, excluding terminally differentiated effector memory CD45RA+ cells. None of the donors, who were healthy HIV-negative adults, had recently had acute infections or vaccinations. The study drew all its donors from Caucasian adults living in Nashville, Tennessee. This sample was taken from a study of shared clonotypes between healthy human individuals. Findings and limits, study-wide: An anticipated effect of sequencing depth on clonotype sharing among donors was recognized. Genetic and exposure-history diversity was limited by the few donors.

This table comes from immunoSEQ multiplex PCR, and its TCRdb copy is limited to in-frame clones, with some not included. The table has about 800,000 clones, approximately 97% seen once. CDR1 is MDHEN and CDR2 is SYDVKM in the germline V gene. This CDR3 has 13 residues. Trimming cost V 8 bases and J 0 bases, with 8 bases left between them. Sequenced input: naive CD8+ T cells sorted from blood. The receptor's source is a man aged 25 to 40 in good health. This chain uses TRBV28 with TRBJ2-1; D may be TRBD1 or TRBD2 (5 bases each). DNA for the CDR3: TGTGCCAGCGGGGACCCCTCCTACAATGAGCAGTTCTTC. It codes for CASGDPSYNEQFF.